This T cell receptor beta chain was obtained from a study of neoadjuvant anti-PD-1 for oral cavity cancer. Across the study: Patients without progression received a fourth nivolumab dose around day 43, then surgical resection on days 50-56.

Noted time point: after neoadjuvant nivolumab, at surgical resection. PBMC libraries mostly used roughly 480 ng of input genomic DNA, with six replicates per sample. TCRdb's table, derived via immunoSEQ multiplex PCR, lists solely in-frame clones and lacks some. The table lists about 12,000 clones, about 76% of them singletons. The CDR3 spans 15 residues. V gave up 3 bases and J gave up 1 base, with 12 bases separating them. The germline V gene encodes CDR1 MGHRA and CDR2 YSYEKL. Comment on this clone: Its cognate antigen is unknown.

General study findings and limits: TCR analyses covered only three patients per response group.

Sequenced material: PBMCs, taken after nivolumab (anti-PD-1) treatment. This receptor was obtained from a person between 40 and 80 years old with oral cavity squamous cell carcinoma. The rearrangement joins TRBV4-1 to TRBJ1-1; tentatively, D is TRBD1 (5 bases). The CDR3 loop is CASSQGQFKNTEAFF. DNA for the CDR3: TGCGCCAGCAGCCAGGGGCAATTTAAGAACACTGAAGCTTTCTTT.